This T cell receptor (beta chain) was identified in a study of T cell repertoires in cytomegalovirus infection. Whole-study context: Both a matching HLA type and CMV infection were indicated by public TCR beta signatures.

Study outcomes and limitations: Dominating the ex vivo response were HLA-C-restricted CMV-specific TCR beta clonotypes. Frequencies of public TCR beta families were cumulated, and this identified carriers of CMV plus the relevant HLA.

One entry per CDR3 protein results from TCRdb running MiXCR on the reads. The repertoire consists of approximately 500,000 distinct CDR3 sequences, with around 10% occurring once and the leading ten covering roughly 10%. This clonotype was seen ten or more times. Its antigen is not identified. Sequencing was done on a sample of PBMCs. This clonotype originated in a human donor in good health (CMV status not recorded). Some clones in this sample may be carry-over from other donors' samples.

Written as DNA, the CDR3 is TGTGCCAGCAGCTTGGACAGGGTTCCCTACGAGCAGTACTTC. Translated: CASSLDRVPYEQYF. The chain is built from TRBV7-9 and TRBJ2-7, with TRBD1 matching 8 bases. The germline CDR1 and CDR2 sequences are SEHNR and FQNEAQ (reference sequence). This CDR3 has 14 amino acids. The V and J ends lost 3 bases and 2 bases, in that order; junction bases with no gene match: 3.